The text below deals with one T cell receptor beta chain. This entry comes from a study of OX40 agonist ivuxolimab in advanced cancers. Study details: Subjects had a mean age of about 65 years, with a range of about 23 to 79; around 80% were male.

Profiling relied on immunoSEQ multiplex PCR, and the TCRdb table lists in-frame clones only, not all of them. Here the sample spans some 90,000 clones, around 87% being singletons. Excluded were patients having autoimmune disease history or systemic immunosuppression. The specimen was CD4+ or CD8+ T cells sorted from blood, collected in a trial of the OX40 agonist ivuxolimab. This receptor was taken from an adult with an advanced solid tumor such as melanoma, head and neck, liver or kidney cancer.

CDR3 nucleotide sequence: TGTGCCAGCAGTTCCGGGGGCGGGTTCTACGAGCAGTACTTC. It is translated as CASSSGGGFYEQYF. V is TRBV6-6 and J is TRBJ2-7, with D perhaps given as TRBD1 or TRBD2 (6 bases each). Germline V gives CDR1 MNHNY, CDR2 SVGAGI (reference sequence). V was shortened by 4 bases and J by 3 bases, with 13 bases between the two germline ends. The CDR3 spans 14 residues.